Listed below are T cell receptor beta chains from one sample, sequenced in a study of T cell responses to AZD1222 COVID-19 vaccine. Clones were read by immunoSEQ multiplex PCR, and TCRdb kept only the in-frame ones, dropping some. This sample has 97,000 or so clones, with approximately 90% found just once. Here the sequenced sample was peripheral blood, taken 28 days after the second AZD1222 dose. Receptor source: an adult who received the AZD1222 COVID-19 vaccine. CDR3s include the opening cysteine and the closing phenylalanine or tryptophan. The D gene is left open where the match is weak.

D gene	V gene	J gene	CDR3 DNA	CDR3 protein
-	TRBV28	TRBJ1-6	TGTGCCAGCAGTTTGACGGGGGGCCTTGATTCACCCCTCCACTTT	CASSLTGGLDSPLHF
-	TRBV11-1	TRBJ1-4	TGTGCCAGCAGCTGGACGGGACATCCTAATGAAAAACTGTTTTTT	CASSWTGHPNEKLFF
TRBD1	TRBV24-1	TRBJ2-3	TGTGCCACCAGCCAGGGACAGGGGTTTACAGATACGCAGTATTTT	CATSQGQGFTDTQYF
TRBD1	TRBV5-5	TRBJ2-7	TGTGCCAGCAGCTTGGTTGGGACAGTCGCCTACGAGCAGTACTTC	CASSLVGTVAYEQYF
-	TRBV6-4	TRBJ2-1	TGTGCCAACCTTGTGGCCCCGGGGTATCAGTCCTACAATGAGCAGTTCTTC	CANLVAPGYQSYNEQFF
-	TRBV6-4	TRBJ1-2	TGTGCCAGCAGTTCATTGGACACCTTC	CASSSLDTF
TRBD1	TRBV18	TRBJ1-5	TGTGCCAGCTCACCTCCGGGACAGGGGGCTGGACAGCCCCAGCATTTT	CASSPPGQGAGQPQHF
-	TRBV3-1/TRBV3-2	TRBJ2-3	TGTGCCAGCAGCCAAGAAGGTCCAGATACGCAGTATTTT	CASSQEGPDTQYF
TRBD2	TRBV2	TRBJ2-7	TGTGCCAGCAGGACCCACGGGACTAGCACCTACGAGCAGTACTTC	CASRTHGTSTYEQYF
-	TRBV5-1	TRBJ2-1	TGCGCCAGCAGCTTGGTTAGCGGTCTCAACAATGAGCAGTTCTTC	CASSLVSGLNNEQFF
-	TRBV30	TRBJ1-1	TGTGCCTGGAGTTTGGGGTTTGGCTCCAACACTGAAGCTTTCTTT	CAWSLGFGSNTEAFF
TRBD1	TRBV5-5	TRBJ1-2	TGTGCCAGCAGCCACCCGACAGGGGGCGACTATGGCTACACCTTC	CASSHPTGGDYGYTF
-	TRBV6-5	TRBJ2-7	TGTGCCAGCAGTTACAGTTCAGCGAAAAGCTCCTACGAGCAGTACTTC	CASSYSSAKSSYEQYF
-	TRBV9	TRBJ2-1	TGTGCCAGCAGCGTAGAGGTTTACAATGAGCAGTTCTTC	CASSVEVYNEQFF
TRBD1	TRBV28	TRBJ1-2	TGTGCCAGCAGATCTGGGACAGGGAACTATGGCTACACCTTC	CASRSGTGNYGYTF
-	TRBV11-3	TRBJ2-2	TGTGCCAGCAAAGCAGGGGCCAGCACCGGGGAGCTGTTTTTT	CASKAGASTGELFF